The next 26 T cell receptor beta chains were all read from a single sample in a study of graft-versus-host responses after intestinal transplantation (dated by TCRdb to the early 2020s). This specimen's time point label, interpreted: cells obtained before transplantation from donor or recipient. These receptors lack a known antigen. The library was made by the immunoSEQ multiplex PCR assay. The immuneACCESS repertoire file appears here via TCRdb, limited to in-frame rearrangements. These files lack a portion of the clones; in checked studies, under half of the deficit traces to unresolved V genes, and the cause of the others is not known. The sample table holds approximately 100,000 clones, of which approximately 84% were seen once. In total, the top ten clones hold about 0.9% of the sample. Source: unstimulated CD4+ T cells sorted from spleen or lymph node cells, taken before intestinal transplant. The receptor source for this set is a human donor who received an intestinal transplant.

The rearrangement joins TRBV6-1 to TRBJ1-5; the D is unclear. Trimming shortened V by 2 bases and J by 5 bases, and 13 bases separated the two germline ends. The germline V gene encodes CDR1 MNHNS and CDR2 SASEGT. The CDR3 runs to 15 residues. The DNA for the CDR3 is TGTGCCAGCAGTGAATTGGGTGGTCGGGATCAGCCCCAGCATTTT. Translated: CASSELGGRDQPQHF.

The V and J genes are TRBV28 and TRBJ2-3; either TRBD1 or TRBD2 may supply D (6 bases each). The germline V gene encodes CDR1 MDHEN and CDR2 SYDVKM. The CDR3 runs to 15 residues. Trimming shortened V by 3 bases and J by 1 base, and 11 bases separated the two germline ends. CDR3 in DNA: TGTGCCAGCAGTTTTGGGGGGCCGGGCACAGATACGCAGTATTTT. It specifies CASSFGGPGTDTQYF.

This clone has only a few counts. J is TRBJ1-1 and V is TRBV5-1; D ambiguous. V was pared by 0 bases and J by 10 bases, with 13 bases between. This CDR3 region has 13 residues. The germline gives CDR1 SGHRS, CDR2 YFSETQ. CDR3 sequence reads: CASSLGGQEVAFF. The CDR3 DNA is TGCGCCAGCAGCTTGGGAGGGCAAGAGGTAGCTTTCTTT. Full variable domain (outside the CDR3, taken from reference TRBV5-1 and TRBJ1-1): KAGVTQTPRYLIKTRGQQVTLSCSPISGHRSVSWYQQTPGQGLQFLFEYFSETQRNKGNFPGRFSGRQFSNSRSEMNVSTLELGDSALYLCASSLGGQEVAFFGQGTRLTVV.

The genes are TRBV30 and TRBJ1-4; D unresolved. The V end was cut by 1 base, the J end by 8 bases, with 11 bases between. The CDR3 runs to 13 residues. Germline-derived CDR1 and CDR2 are GTSNPN and SVGIG (reference sequence). CDR3: CAWSAQEREKLFF. In DNA form, the CDR3 reads TGTGCCTGGAGTGCCCAGGAACGAGAAAAACTGTTTTTT.

This chain joins TRBV5-4 and TRBJ1-1; no firm D call. The CDR3 has 14 amino acids. V lost 4 bases to trimming and J lost 3 bases, with 13 bases between them. The germline CDR1 and CDR2 sequences are SGHNT and YYREEE (reference sequence). The CDR3 nucleotides read TGTGCCAGCAGCCTCCAGTCTGTTCACACTGAAGCTTTCTTT. This encodes CASSLQSVHTEAFF.

A remark on this clone: Its ends do not fully match the called genes, so a read error is possible. The V and J genes are TRBV5-4 and TRBJ1-2; D is perhaps TRBD1 (5 bases). The CDR3 is 12 amino acids. Germline V CDR1 and CDR2: SGHNT, YYREEE (reference sequence). The CDR3 reads CASSGGDPLLLF. CDR3 bases: TGTGCCAGCAGTGGGGGGGACCCCCTGCTTCTCTTC.

This CDR3 reads CASQPDGWYEQYF. The CDR3 DNA reads TGCGCCAGCCAACCCGACGGGTGGTACGAGCAGTACTTC. This chain uses TRBV5-1 with TRBJ2-7; the D is unclear. Germline CDR1 SGHRS, CDR2 YFSETQ. There are 13 residues in the CDR3. The germline V and J ends were trimmed by 7 bases and 4 bases, with 15 bases remaining between them.

V is TRBV6-5 and J is TRBJ2-7; 7 bases are shared with TRBD2. CDR1 and CDR2 (germline): MNHEY, SVGAGI. V dropped 6 bases and J dropped 3; count of bases not matched to a gene: 11. This CDR3 has 15 residues. This CDR3 reads CASRNGGNGYYEQYF. For the CDR3, the DNA is TGTGCCAGCAGAAACGGGGGGAACGGTTACTACGAGCAGTACTTC.

The chain uses TRBV12-5 and TRBJ2-7; 16 nucleotides match TRBD2. V shed 0 bases, J shed 3 bases, and the junction held 17 bases outside the gene matches. The CDR3 is made up of 22 amino acids. Germline CDR1 reads LGHNT; CDR2 reads FRNRAP. The CDR3 DNA is TGTGCTAGTGGTTTGGTAACGATATCAGGGACTAGCGGGAGGGCGAGGGGCTACGAGCAGTACTTC. Translated, it gives CASGLVTISGTSGRARGYEQYF. The entire variable domain, with the rest obtained from reference TRBV12-5 and TRBJ2-7, is as follows: DARVTQTPRHKVTEMGQEVTMRCQPILGHNTVFWYRQTMMQGLELLAYFRNRAPLDDSGMPKDRFSAEMPDATLATLKIQPSEPRDSAVYFCASGLVTISGTSGRARGYEQYFGPGTRLTVT.

This chain joins TRBV15 and TRBJ1-1; D remains unclear. Germline-derived CDR1 and CDR2 are LNHNV and YYDKDF (reference sequence). This CDR3 region has 15 residues. V lost 4 bases and J lost 1, with 13 bases in between. CDR3 sequence reads: CATSTPAEANTEAFF. The DNA for the CDR3 is TGTGCCACCAGCACTCCCGCGGAGGCGAACACTGAAGCTTTCTTT.

This chain's CDR3 is CASEGDRNYGYTF. DNA of the CDR3: TGTGCCAGCGAGGGGGACAGGAACTATGGCTACACCTTC. The rearrangement joins TRBV9 to TRBJ1-2; 8 bases agree with TRBD1. Losses at the gene ends were 7 bases for V and 2 bases for J; bases not matched to a gene: 4. The CDR3 sequence is 13 residues long. From germline, CDR1 is SGDLS and CDR2 YYNGEE.

This sequence joins TRBV7-6 and TRBJ2-7, with D tentatively TRBD2 (5 bases). Trimming took off 5 bases at V and 2 bases at J, with 19 bases between the two ends. CDR1 is SGHVS and CDR2 is FNYEAQ in the germline V gene. The CDR3 spans 16 residues. CDR3 protein: CASSPRSGRATYEQYF. DNA of the CDR3: TGTGCCAGCAGCCCCCGGAGCGGTAGGGCTACCTACGAGCAGTACTTC.

This clone was found a few times. The rearrangement joins TRBV11-2 to TRBJ2-7; a weak D match, TRBD2 (6 bases). Trimming removed 1 base at V and 2 bases at J, with 12 bases between. Per germline, CDR1 SGHAT and CDR2 FQNNGV. CDR3 length: 15 residues. The CDR3 region has the DNA TGTGCCAGCAGCTTAGTTCCAGGGACTGCCTACGAGCAGTACTTC. It specifies CASSLVPGTAYEQYF.

This clone was seen a few times. This CDR3 is CASSSPDLALETQYF. CDR3 nucleotide sequence: TGTGCCAGCAGCTCCCCCGACTTGGCTTTGGAGACCCAGTACTTC. The V gene is TRBV11-1, the J gene TRBJ2-5; D is undetermined. V was trimmed by 4 bases and J by 5 bases, leaving 17 bases between them. The CDR3 is made up of 15 amino acids. Germline V gene data show CDR1 as SGHAT and CDR2 as FQDESV (reference sequence).

This clone appeared a single time. DNA of the CDR3: TGTGCCAGCAGTTCATGGACTAGCGGGAGTACAGATACGCAGTATTTT. Translating it yields CASSSWTSGSTDTQYF. The rearrangement joins TRBV28 to TRBJ2-3; 13 bases match TRBD2. With V trimmed by 4 bases and J by 3 bases, 4 bases remained unmatched. CDR3 length: 16 residues. CDR1 is MDHEN, CDR2 SYDVKM, per germline.

The genes are TRBV5-4 and TRBJ1-6; no reliable D call. Germline values: CDR1 SGHNT, CDR2 YYREEE (reference sequence). The V end was cut by 2 bases, the J end by 0 bases, with 9 bases between. CDR3 length: 16 amino acids. The CDR3 sequence: CASSFKQSSYNSPLHF. The CDR3 bases are TGTGCCAGCAGCTTCAAACAGAGCTCCTATAATTCACCCCTCCACTTT.

V gene TRBV6-1 combines with J gene TRBJ2-7; 8 bases fit TRBD2. The junction had 5 bases not matched to a gene; V was cut back by 1 base and J by 6 bases. This CDR3 is 14 amino acids long. CDR1 MNHNS and CDR2 SASEGT come from the germline V gene. The CDR3 protein is CASSEVAGSAEQYF. The DNA of the CDR3 is TGTGCCAGCAGTGAAGTAGCGGGATCCGCCGAGCAGTACTTC.

Written as DNA, the CDR3 is TGTGCCAGCAGCAAAACCCGGGGGGGCATTTTGGATGAGCAGTTCTTC. It is translated as CASSKTRGGILDEQFF. The J gene is TRBJ2-1, the V gene TRBV11-3; 8 nucleotides agree with TRBD2. This CDR3 comprises 16 residues. Germline loops: CDR1 SGHNT, CDR2 YENEEA. After removal of 5 bases from V and 8 bases from J, the junction contained 14 bases not matched to a gene. Complete variable domain (other parts from reference TRBV11-3 and TRBJ2-1): EAGVVQSPRYKIIEKKQPVAFWCNPISGHNTLYWYLQNLGQGPELLIRYENEEAVDDSQLPKDRFSAERLKGVDSTLKIQPAELGDSAVYLCASSKTRGGILDEQFFGPGTRLTVL.

This clone was recorded once. The V call is TRBV2, the J call TRBJ2-1; tentatively, D is TRBD2 (5 bases). Deletions cut 4 bases from V and 4 bases from J, with 5 bases between. This CDR3 has 12 amino acids. The germline gives CDR1 SNHLY, CDR2 FYNNEI. CDR3 sequence reads: CASSAGYNEQFF. The DNA for the CDR3 is TGTGCCAGCAGTGCGGGATACAATGAGCAGTTCTTC.

CDR3 in DNA: TGTGCCAGCGGGGGACAGGGTCCCACAGATACGCAGTATTTT. Residues: CASGGQGPTDTQYF. The rearrangement links TRBV6-6 to TRBJ2-3; 9 nucleotides line up with TRBD1. Germline-derived CDR1 and CDR2 are MNHNY and SVGAGI (reference sequence). The V gene end was trimmed by 8 bases and the J gene end by 2 bases; junction bases not matched to a gene: 5. CDR3 length: 14 amino acids.

The genes are TRBV4-1 and TRBJ2-3; D possibly corresponds to TRBD2 (5 bases). The germline CDR1 and CDR2 sequences are MGHRA and YSYEKL. There are 17 residues in the CDR3. Between the trimmed V and J ends, which lost 4 bases and 0 bases, there was a span of 17 bases. Here the CDR3 reads CASSLRRASSSTDTQYF. The CDR3 coding sequence is TGCGCCAGCAGCCTAAGGCGGGCTAGTTCTAGCACAGATACGCAGTATTTT.

The CDR3 sequence: CASSPPGQGSYEQYF. The CDR3 DNA is TGTGCCAGCTCACCACCGGGACAGGGGTCCTACGAGCAGTACTTC. This chain uses TRBV18 with TRBJ2-7; the match to TRBD1 covers 10 bases. V trimming: 0 bases; J trimming: 1 base; junction bases outside the gene matches: 0. Germline loops: CDR1 KGHSH, CDR2 LQKENI. The length of the CDR3 is 15 residues.

V usage is TRBV5-5 and J usage is TRBJ2-1, with 11 bases fitting TRBD2. This CDR3 comprises 19 residues. From germline, CDR1 is SGHKS and CDR2 YYEKEE (reference sequence). V was pared by 4 bases and J by 3 bases, with 15 bases of the junction left unmatched. The CDR3 reads CASSTADTGTSGHYNEQFF. CDR3 DNA: TGTGCCAGCAGCACCGCCGATACCGGGACTAGCGGTCACTACAATGAGCAGTTCTTC.

CDR3 nucleotide sequence: TGTGCCAGCAGCTTAGCGGCGAGGTCGTCCGCCGGGGAGCTGTTTTTT. This gives the protein CASSLAARSSAGELFF. This chain joins TRBV7-6 and TRBJ2-2; D ambiguous. Trimming removed 0 bases at V and 6 bases at J, with 14 bases between. Germline-derived CDR1 and CDR2 are SGHVS and FNYEAQ. The CDR3 is made up of 16 amino acids.

V usage is TRBV25-1 and J usage is TRBJ1-6, with D unclear. With 6 bases removed from V and 11 bases from J, the gap between germline ends came to 20 bases. Germline values: CDR1 MGHDK, CDR2 SYGVNS. This CDR3 has 15 amino acids. In DNA, the CDR3 is TGTGCCAGCAGCCCCTTTGAGGCATCGTCGGCACCCCTCCACTTT. It is translated as CASSPFEASSAPLHF.

This chain links TRBV7-9 with TRBJ2-1, with D unclear. The V gene lost 5 bases and the J gene lost 8 bases, with 13 bases spanning the gap. CDR1 and CDR2 (germline): SEHNR, FQNEAQ (reference sequence). The CDR3 totals 13 residues. CDR3 amino acids: CASSATEWDEQFF. Written as DNA, the CDR3 is TGTGCCAGCAGCGCAACCGAGTGGGATGAGCAGTTCTTC.